The 13 T cell receptor beta chains given below trace back to one sample, sequenced in a study of regulatory T cells in long-lasting Graves disease. The time point here: persistent/refractory GD, antithyroid drugs over 5 years with positive TRAb. From RNA extracted from PBMCs, the TCR library was made. Arm-PCR of CDR3 regions with iRepertoire HTBI primers generated TCR beta libraries. TCRdb itself ran the multiplex PCR reads through MiXCR, one entry per CDR3 protein. The table includes around 460,000 distinct CDR3 sequences, about 22% detected once. This specimen was peripheral blood mononuclear cells (PBMCs), taken when the disease was refractory, from a patient treated with antithyroid drugs. These TCRs come from a female donor with Graves disease.

This clonotype occurred many times. This chain connects TRBV5-1 to TRBJ1-1, with TRBD1 matching 8 bases. CDR3 length equals 17 residues. Germline-derived CDR1 and CDR2 are SGHRS and YFSETQ. The ends lost 1 base at V and 5 bases at J; junction bases unmatched: 13. The CDR3 here is CASSLRAGGVRRTEAFF. DNA of the CDR3: TGCGCCAGCAGCTTGCGGGCAGGGGGCGTTAGACGGACTGAAGCTTTCTTT.

This chain joins TRBV5-6 and TRBJ1-2, with TRBD1 matching 8 bases. Germline CDR1 SGHDT, CDR2 YYEEEE. Trimming removed 2 bases from V and 2 bases from J; junction bases left unmatched: 11. This CDR3 has 17 amino acids. The CDR3 DNA reads TGTGCCAGCAGCTTCAAATCTACCGGGACAGGAAACTATGGCTACACCTTC. It encodes CASSFKSTGTGNYGYTF.

This clonotype has just a few counts. The genes are TRBV7-9 and TRBJ1-1; D unclear. The CDR3 sequence is 14 residues long. The germline V and J ends were trimmed by 3 bases and 3 bases, with 11 bases remaining between them. Germline V gene sequence: CDR1 SEHNR, CDR2 FQNEAQ (reference sequence). CDR3 sequence: CASSFQSVDTEAFF. The CDR3 bases are TGTGCCAGCAGCTTCCAGAGCGTTGACACTGAAGCTTTCTTT.

V usage is TRBV13 and J usage is TRBJ1-5; possible D gene TRBD1, 5 bases. With 0 bases removed from V and 4 bases from J, the gap between germline ends came to 13 bases. The V gene's germline CDR1 is PRHDT and CDR2 FYEKMQ (reference sequence). This CDR3 is 16 amino acids long. CDR3 bases: TGTGCCAGCAGCTTAGGCGGGGGGTTTGGAAATCAGCCCCAGCATTTT. Translating gives CASSLGGGFGNQPQHF.

This clonotype appeared a few times. CDR3 sequence reads: CSFRLLAGVDTQYF. The CDR3 DNA reads TGCAGCTTCCGCCTTCTAGCGGGAGTAGATACGCAGTATTTT. The chain recombines TRBV29-1 with TRBJ2-3; the match to TRBD2 covers 10 bases. This CDR3 spans 14 amino acids. The V gene end was trimmed by 8 bases and the J gene end by 5 bases; junction bases not matched to a gene: 10. Germline CDR1 and CDR2: SQVTM and ANQGSEA.

This clonotype was seen many times. V and J are TRBV20-1 and TRBJ1-6; unclear D gene. Germline V gene sequence: CDR1 DFQATT, CDR2 SNEGSKA (reference sequence). CDR3 length equals 13 residues. V gave up 0 bases and J gave up 5 bases, with 5 bases separating them. The CDR3 protein is CSAREDDNSPLHF. The CDR3 nucleotides are TGCAGTGCTAGAGAGGATGATAATTCACCCCTCCACTTT.

This clonotype was detected only a few times. The chain uses TRBV6-6 and TRBJ1-5; D unresolved. Per germline, CDR1 MNHNY and CDR2 SVGAGI (reference sequence). CDR3 length: 14 amino acids. Trimming left V 0 bases short and J 7 bases short, with 10 bases between. The chain's CDR3 is CASSYSSSGQPQHF. CDR3 DNA sequence: TGTGCCAGCAGTTACTCGTCATCCGGCCAGCCCCAGCATTTT.

This clonotype was recorded only once. This CDR3 reads CASSIARQAKETQYF. In DNA, the CDR3 is TGTGCCAGTAGTATCGCAAGACAGGCAAAAGAGACCCAGTACTTC. V gene TRBV19 combines with J gene TRBJ2-5, with a tentative D call TRBD1 (6 bases). V lost 3 bases, J lost 3 bases, and 14 bases lay in between. In germline, CDR1 is LNHDA, CDR2 SQIVND (reference sequence). The CDR3 covers 15 residues.

The chain combines TRBV20-1 with TRBJ2-5; D might be TRBD1 (6 bases). The CDR3 covers 15 residues. Germline loops: CDR1 DFQATT, CDR2 SNEGSKA (reference sequence). V was pared by 6 bases and J by 2 bases, with 19 bases between. The CDR3 coding sequence is TGCAGTGCCGAGGCCTTCAGGGGAGAACAAGAGACCCAGTACTTC. This gives the protein CSAEAFRGEQETQYF.

A remark on this clonotype: A read error may explain this, as a much larger clone is one base away. Since the CDR3 does not end with the conserved phenylalanine or tryptophan, this likely comes from a read error. The chain recombines TRBV6-4 with TRBJ2-2; TRBD2 matches at 13 bases. This CDR3 comprises 15 residues. Germline V gene sequence: CDR1 MRHNA, CDR2 SNTAGT. The J segment lost 7 bases and the V segment lost 6 bases, leaving 5 bases of the junction unmatched. The DNA for the CDR3 is TGTGCCAGCAGGGGCGGGACTAGCGGGGACGGGGAGCTGTTTTCT. As protein: CASRGGTSGDGELFS.

This clonotype was counted at least ten times. The chain is built from TRBV5-4 and TRBJ1-1, with 7 bases aligning to TRBD1. The CDR3 runs to 18 residues. Germline CDR1 SGHNT, CDR2 YYREEE (reference sequence). Trimming took 0 bases from V and 3 from J; bases not matched to a gene: 14. The CDR3 region has the DNA TGTGCCAGCAGCTTGGCGTACGGCAGAAACAGGGGTGACACTGAAGCTTTCTTT. It specifies CASSLAYGRNRGDTEAFF. Full variable domain (rest looked up from reference TRBV5-4 and TRBJ1-1): ETGVTQSPTHLIKTRGQQVTLRCSSQSGHNTVSWYQQALGQGPQFIFQYYREEENGRGNFPPRFSGLQFPNYSSELNVNALELDDSALYLCASSLAYGRNRGDTEAFFGQGTRLTVV.

The chain uses TRBV11-2 and TRBJ2-2; perhaps D is TRBD1 or TRBD2 (5 bases each). CDR3 length: 16 amino acids. The germline gives CDR1 SGHAT, CDR2 FQNNGV. The ends were cut back, 5 bases at V and 5 bases at J, with 18 bases in the middle. CDR3 coding DNA: TGTGCCAGCAGCCTGGGGCAGGTCTGGGGGACCGGGGAGCTGTTTTTT. Translated, it gives CASSLGQVWGTGELFF.

This clonotype has a count of ten or more. This chain joins TRBV6-1 and TRBJ1-1; D is perhaps TRBD1 (5 bases). The germline V and J ends were trimmed by 1 base and 10 bases, with 19 bases remaining between them. Per the germline V gene, CDR1 is MNHNS and CDR2 is SASEGT. This CDR3 comprises 15 residues. The CDR3 is CASSEVPWQGKRAFF. The CDR3 DNA reads TGTGCCAGCAGTGAAGTCCCCTGGCAGGGAAAAAGAGCTTTCTTT.